The text below deals with one T cell receptor (beta chain). Its antigen is unknown. The junction does not match germline at one end; this may be a read error. A modified ARM-PCR protocol with three rounds of nested PCR amplified TCRbeta. TCRdb independently ran MiXCR on the multiplex PCR reads; one entry per CDR3 protein. The sample has tens of thousands of distinct CDR3 sequences; approximately 77% are singletons. CDR1 and CDR2 from the germline V gene are SGHNT and YENEEA. The CDR3 totals 14 residues. This sample's RNA came from whole unsorted tissue. This entry belongs to a study of tumor and adjacent non-tumor tissue in lung cancer. Study summary: Patients comprised some eleven adenocarcinoma, a couple of squamous cell carcinoma and 1 small cell lung cancer. Points from the study as a whole: Tumor tissue had significantly higher TCR diversity than normal lung. Tumor repertoires had a smaller top 100 clone share than normal lung. Tumor TCR diversity, when higher, was linked to shorter survival.

The chain carries TRBV11-3 and TRBJ2-1, with D perhaps matching TRBD1 (6 bases). This sequence originates from a woman between 35 and 50 years old with non-small cell lung cancer. The sequenced material came from lung tumor tissue. The CDR3 bases are TGTGTCAGCAGCACAACAGGGAGTGGGTATGAGCAATTCTTC. Amino acids: CVSSTTGSGYEQFF.